Shown below are 8 T cell receptor beta chains from a single sample sequenced in a study of blood T cells in healthy people across ages. Combining a sample-barcoded 5' primer with a J-beta primer mix, a second PCR ran for 7 to 11 cycles. One entry per CDR3 protein, called by TCRdb with MiXCR from the 5' RACE reads. The table shows some 560,000 distinct CDR3 sequences, with roughly a quarter occurring only once. These sequences were also reported in another study, on T cells of mothers and their children.

Sequenced sample: blood. The receptors stem from a boy aged 2 to 10 in good health.

The V and J genes are TRBV13 and TRBJ1-2, with D hard to call. Deletions cut 5 bases from V and 4 bases from J, with 20 bases between. CDR3 length equals 16 residues. Germline V gene lookup returns CDR1 PRHDT and CDR2 FYEKMQ (reference sequence). CDR3 loop: CASSQEATPSGYGYTF. As DNA, the CDR3 is TGTGCCAGCAGCCAAGAGGCGACCCCCTCGGGCTATGGCTACACCTTC.

The chain joins TRBV3-1 to TRBJ1-1; tentative D call: TRBD1 (6 bases). V lost 2 bases and J 4 bases, leaving 8 bases between the germline ends. The length of the CDR3 is 13 residues. CDR1 LGHDT and CDR2 YNNKEL come from the germline V gene (reference sequence). In nucleotides, the CDR3 is TGTGCCAGCAGCCAACGGACAGTCACTGAAGCTTTCTTT. Translation: CASSQRTVTEAFF.

This chain joins TRBV5-1 and TRBJ2-7; D might be TRBD2 (6 bases). Germline V CDR1 and CDR2: SGHRS, YFSETQ. V was pared by 0 bases and J by 6 bases, with 16 bases between. The CDR3 has 15 amino acids. Here the CDR3 DNA reads TGCGCCAGCAGCTTGGCTACGGGAGAGGGGCTCGAGCAGTACTTC. It is translated as CASSLATGEGLEQYF. Based on the CDR3 plus reference TRBV5-1 and TRBJ2-7, the full variable domain is KAGVTQTPRYLIKTRGQQVTLSCSPISGHRSVSWYQQTPGQGLQFLFEYFSETQRNKGNFPGRFSGRQFSNSRSEMNVSTLELGDSALYLCASSLATGEGLEQYFGPGTRLTVT.

This clonotype was detected only a few times. V and J are TRBV11-3 and TRBJ2-1, with 8 bases lining up with TRBD2. CDR1 and CDR2 (germline): SGHNT, YENEEA. V shed 1 base and J 6 bases; nucleotides not matched to a gene: 5. This CDR3 comprises 15 residues. CDR3 nucleotide sequence: TGTGCCAGCAGCTTAGGGAGCGGGAGAATCAATGAGCAGTTCTTC. Translation gives CASSLGSGRINEQFF. Variable domain in full (rest from reference TRBV11-3 and TRBJ2-1): EAGVVQSPRYKIIEKKQPVAFWCNPISGHNTLYWYLQNLGQGPELLIRYENEEAVDDSQLPKDRFSAERLKGVDSTLKIQPAELGDSAVYLCASSLGSGRINEQFFGPGTRLTVL.

This clonotype has only a few counts. The chain carries TRBV7-9 and TRBJ2-5; D unresolved. Deletions cut 5 bases from V and 5 bases from J, with 21 bases between. Germline V gene sequence: CDR1 SEHNR, CDR2 FQNEAQ (reference sequence). The CDR3 is 16 amino acids. Here the CDR3 reads CASSQNPSPEGETQYF. CDR3 nucleotides: TGTGCCAGCAGCCAGAACCCGAGCCCCGAAGGGGAGACCCAGTACTTC.

This clonotype was found a few times. CDR3 sequence: CAIRVAGGANNEQFF. Here the CDR3 DNA reads TGTGCCATCAGGGTAGCGGGAGGGGCGAACAATGAGCAGTTCTTC. The chain joins TRBV10-3 to TRBJ2-5; 11 bases match TRBD2. Judging by the DNA end, TRBJ2-1 fits better; the J call may be wrong. Germline V gene sequence: CDR1 ENHRY, CDR2 SYGVKD. This CDR3 region has 15 residues.

The V gene is TRBV6-6, the J gene TRBJ2-4; TRBD1 agrees at 7 bases. Germline loops: CDR1 MNHNY, CDR2 SVGAGI (reference sequence). The CDR3 sequence is 17 residues long. V lost 9 bases, J lost 1 base, and 15 bases stayed unmatched. The CDR3 DNA reads TGTGCCAGTAAGCCTGGACAGGCGGAACTGGCCAAAAACATTCAGTACTTC. Amino acid sequence: CASKPGQAELAKNIQYF.

This clonotype was detected a few times. The chain has TRBV28 and TRBJ2-7; unclear D gene. CDR1 is MDHEN, CDR2 SYDVKM, per germline. V gave up 2 bases and J gave up 5 bases, with 4 bases separating them. The CDR3 is made up of 11 amino acids. The CDR3 DNA reads TGTGCCAGCAGTTTAAGGGACGAGCAGTACTTC. It encodes CASSLRDEQYF.